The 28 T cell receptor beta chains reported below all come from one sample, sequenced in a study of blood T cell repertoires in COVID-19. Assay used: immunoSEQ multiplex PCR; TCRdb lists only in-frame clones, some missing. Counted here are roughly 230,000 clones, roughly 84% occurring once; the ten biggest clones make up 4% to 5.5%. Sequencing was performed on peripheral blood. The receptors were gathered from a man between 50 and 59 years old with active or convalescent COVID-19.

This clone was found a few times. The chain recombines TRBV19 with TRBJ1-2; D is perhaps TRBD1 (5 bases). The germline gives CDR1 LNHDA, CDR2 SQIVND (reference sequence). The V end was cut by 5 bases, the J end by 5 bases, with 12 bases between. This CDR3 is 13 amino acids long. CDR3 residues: CASSSRGGYGYTF. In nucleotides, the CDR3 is TGTGCCAGTAGTTCCCGGGGGGGATATGGCTACACCTTC. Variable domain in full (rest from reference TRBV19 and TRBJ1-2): DGGITQSPKYLFRKEGQNVTLSCEQNLNHDAMYWYRQDPGQGLRLIYYSQIVNDFQKGDIAEGYSVSREKKESFPLTVTSAQKNPTAFYLCASSSRGGYGYTFGSGTRLTVV.

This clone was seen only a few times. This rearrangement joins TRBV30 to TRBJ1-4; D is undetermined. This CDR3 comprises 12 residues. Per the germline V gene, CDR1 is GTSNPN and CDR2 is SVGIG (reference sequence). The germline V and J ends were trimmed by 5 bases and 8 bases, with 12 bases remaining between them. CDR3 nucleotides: TGTGCCTGGGGGAGACAACGGGAAAAACTGTTTTTT. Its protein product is CAWGRQREKLFF. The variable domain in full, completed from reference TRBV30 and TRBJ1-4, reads SQTIHQWPATLVQPVGSPLSLECTVEGTSNPNLYWYRQAAGRGLQLLFYSVGIGQISSEVPQNLSASRPQDRQFILSSKKLLLSDSGFYLCAWGRQREKLFFGSGTQLSVL.

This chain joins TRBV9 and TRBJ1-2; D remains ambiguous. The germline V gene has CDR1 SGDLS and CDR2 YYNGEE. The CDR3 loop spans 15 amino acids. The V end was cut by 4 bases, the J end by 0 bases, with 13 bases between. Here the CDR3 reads CASSPSREANYGYTF. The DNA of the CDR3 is TGTGCCAGCAGCCCATCCCGCGAAGCTAACTATGGCTACACCTTC.

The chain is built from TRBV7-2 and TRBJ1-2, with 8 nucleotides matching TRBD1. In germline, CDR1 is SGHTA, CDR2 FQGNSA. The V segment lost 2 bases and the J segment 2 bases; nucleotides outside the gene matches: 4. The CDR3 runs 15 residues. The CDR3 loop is CASSLLRTGNYGYTF. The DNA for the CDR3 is TGTGCCAGCAGCTTATTAAGGACAGGGAACTATGGCTACACCTTC.

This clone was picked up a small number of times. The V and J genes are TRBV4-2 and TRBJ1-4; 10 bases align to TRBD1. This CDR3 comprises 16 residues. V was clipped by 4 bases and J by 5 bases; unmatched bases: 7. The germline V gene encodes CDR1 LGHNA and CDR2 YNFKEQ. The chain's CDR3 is CASSLTPGQGNEKLFF. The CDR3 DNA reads TGTGCCAGCAGCCTGACACCGGGACAGGGGAATGAAAAACTGTTTTTT.

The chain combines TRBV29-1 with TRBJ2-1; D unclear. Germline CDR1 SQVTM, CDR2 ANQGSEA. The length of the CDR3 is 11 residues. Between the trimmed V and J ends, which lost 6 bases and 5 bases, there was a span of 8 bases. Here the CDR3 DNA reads TGCAGCGTCCAATTCCACAATGAGCAGTTCTTC. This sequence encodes CSVQFHNEQFF.

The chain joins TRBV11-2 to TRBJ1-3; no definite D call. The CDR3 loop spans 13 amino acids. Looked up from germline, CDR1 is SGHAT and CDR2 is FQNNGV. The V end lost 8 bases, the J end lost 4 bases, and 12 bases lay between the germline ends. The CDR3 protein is CASAWARGNTIYF. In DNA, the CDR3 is TGTGCCAGCGCCTGGGCAAGGGGAAACACCATATATTTT. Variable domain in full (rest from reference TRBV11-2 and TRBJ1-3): EAGVAQSPRYKIIEKRQSVAFWCNPISGHATLYWYQQILGQGPKLLIQFQNNGVVDDSQLPKDRFSAERLKGVDSTLKIQPAKLEDSAVYLCASAWARGNTIYFGEGSWLTVV.

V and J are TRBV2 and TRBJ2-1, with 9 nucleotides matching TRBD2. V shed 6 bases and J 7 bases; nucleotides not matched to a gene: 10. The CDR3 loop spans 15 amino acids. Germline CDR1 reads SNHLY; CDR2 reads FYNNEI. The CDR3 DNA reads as TGTGCCAGCAGCGTAATGGCGGGGGGGCGAAATGAGCAGTTCTTC. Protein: CASSVMAGGRNEQFF.

The CDR3 region is CASSQTWTYNEQFF. The CDR3 region has the DNA TGTGCCAGCAGCCAAACTTGGACTTACAATGAGCAGTTCTTC. This chain joins TRBV4-2 and TRBJ2-1; D may be TRBD2 (5 bases). Germline V gene data show CDR1 as LGHNA and CDR2 as YNFKEQ. The CDR3 has 14 amino acids. V was trimmed by 2 bases and J by 4 bases, leaving 9 bases between them.

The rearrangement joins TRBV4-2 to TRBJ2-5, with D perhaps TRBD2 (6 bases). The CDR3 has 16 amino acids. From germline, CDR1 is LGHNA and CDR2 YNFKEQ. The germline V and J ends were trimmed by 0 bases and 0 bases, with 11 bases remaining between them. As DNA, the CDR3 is TGTGCCAGCAGCCAAGAACTAGCTGGGTACCAAGAGACCCAGTACTTC. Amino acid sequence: CASSQELAGYQETQYF.

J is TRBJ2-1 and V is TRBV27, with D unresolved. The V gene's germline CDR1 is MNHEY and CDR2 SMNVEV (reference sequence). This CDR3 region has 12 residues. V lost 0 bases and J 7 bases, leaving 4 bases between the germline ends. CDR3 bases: TGTGCCAGCAGTTTATCGAGGAATGAGCAGTTCTTC. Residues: CASSLSRNEQFF.

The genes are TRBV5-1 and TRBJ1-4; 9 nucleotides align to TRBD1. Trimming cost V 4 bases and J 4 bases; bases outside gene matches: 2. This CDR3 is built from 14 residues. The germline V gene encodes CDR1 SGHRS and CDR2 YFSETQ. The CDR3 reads CASSPTGGNEKLFF. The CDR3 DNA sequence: TGCGCCAGCAGCCCGACAGGGGGTAATGAAAAACTGTTTTTT.

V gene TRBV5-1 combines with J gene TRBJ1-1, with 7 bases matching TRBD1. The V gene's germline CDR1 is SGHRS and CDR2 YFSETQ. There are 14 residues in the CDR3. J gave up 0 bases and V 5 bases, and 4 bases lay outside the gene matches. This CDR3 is CASRETGMNTEAFF. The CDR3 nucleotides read TGCGCCAGCAGGGAGACAGGGATGAACACTGAAGCTTTCTTT. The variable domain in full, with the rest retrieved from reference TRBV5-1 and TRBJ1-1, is KAGVTQTPRYLIKTRGQQVTLSCSPISGHRSVSWYQQTPGQGLQFLFEYFSETQRNKGNFPGRFSGRQFSNSRSEMNVSTLELGDSALYLCASRETGMNTEAFFGQGTRLTVV.

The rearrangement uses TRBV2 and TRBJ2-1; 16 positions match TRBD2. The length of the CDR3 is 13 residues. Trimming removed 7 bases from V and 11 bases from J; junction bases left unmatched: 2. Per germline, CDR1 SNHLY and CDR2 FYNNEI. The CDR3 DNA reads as TGTGCCAGCAAGGGACTAGCGGGGGGGCAGCAGTTCTTC. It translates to CASKGLAGGQQFF.

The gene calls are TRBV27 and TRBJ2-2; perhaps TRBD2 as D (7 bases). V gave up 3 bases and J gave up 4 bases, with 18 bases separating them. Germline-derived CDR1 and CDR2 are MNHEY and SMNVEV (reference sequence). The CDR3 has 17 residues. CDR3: CASSFRGGGGPTGELFF. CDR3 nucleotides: TGTGCCAGCAGTTTCCGGGGTGGGGGGGGCCCCACCGGGGAGCTGTTTTTT.

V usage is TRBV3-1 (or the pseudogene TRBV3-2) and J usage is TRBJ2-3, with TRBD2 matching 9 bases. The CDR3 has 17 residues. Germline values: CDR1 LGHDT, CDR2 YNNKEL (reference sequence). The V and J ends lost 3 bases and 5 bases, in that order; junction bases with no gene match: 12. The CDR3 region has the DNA TGTGCCAGCAGCCAGTCCGGACGAGGGCGGGGGGGAGATACGCAGTATTTT. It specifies CASSQSGRGRGGDTQYF.

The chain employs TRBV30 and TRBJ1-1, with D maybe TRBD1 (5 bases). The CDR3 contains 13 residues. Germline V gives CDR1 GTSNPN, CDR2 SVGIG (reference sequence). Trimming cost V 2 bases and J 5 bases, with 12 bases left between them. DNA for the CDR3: TGTGCCTGGAGTTCAAAAAGGGGAACTGAAGCTTTCTTT. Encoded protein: CAWSSKRGTEAFF.

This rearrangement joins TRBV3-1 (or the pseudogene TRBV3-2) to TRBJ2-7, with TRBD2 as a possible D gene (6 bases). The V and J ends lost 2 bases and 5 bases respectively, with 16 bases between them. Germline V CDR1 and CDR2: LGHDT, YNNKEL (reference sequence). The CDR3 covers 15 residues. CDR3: CASSQHPGGEDEQYF. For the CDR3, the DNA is TGTGCCAGCAGCCAACACCCCGGCGGGGAGGACGAGCAGTACTTC.

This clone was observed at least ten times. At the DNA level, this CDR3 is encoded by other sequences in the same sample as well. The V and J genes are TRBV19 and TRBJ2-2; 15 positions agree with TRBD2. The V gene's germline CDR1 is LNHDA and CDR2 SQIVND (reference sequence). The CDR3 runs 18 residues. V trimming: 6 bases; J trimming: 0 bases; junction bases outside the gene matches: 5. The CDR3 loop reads CASRGTSGGSANTGELFF. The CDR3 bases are TGTGCCAGTAGGGGGACTAGCGGGGGGTCCGCGAACACCGGGGAGCTGTTTTTT.

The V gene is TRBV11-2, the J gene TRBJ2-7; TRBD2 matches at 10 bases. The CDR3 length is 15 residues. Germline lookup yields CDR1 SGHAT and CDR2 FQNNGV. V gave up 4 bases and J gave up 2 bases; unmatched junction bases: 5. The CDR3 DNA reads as TGTGCCAGCAGCTATAGAACTAGCGGGGCCTACGAGCAGTACTTC. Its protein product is CASSYRTSGAYEQYF.

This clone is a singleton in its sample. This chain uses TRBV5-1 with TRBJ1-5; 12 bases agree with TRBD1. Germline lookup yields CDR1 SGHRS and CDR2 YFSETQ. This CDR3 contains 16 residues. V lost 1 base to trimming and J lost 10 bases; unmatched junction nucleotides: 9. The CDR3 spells CASSLTGTGGGGPQHF. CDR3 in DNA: TGCGCCAGCAGCTTGACCGGGACAGGGGGCGGAGGCCCCCAGCATTTT.

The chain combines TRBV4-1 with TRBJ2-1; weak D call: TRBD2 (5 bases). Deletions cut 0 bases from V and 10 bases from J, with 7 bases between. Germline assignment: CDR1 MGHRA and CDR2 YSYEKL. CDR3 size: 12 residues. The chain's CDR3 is CASSQDSGEQFF. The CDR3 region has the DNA TGCGCCAGCAGCCAAGACAGCGGCGAGCAGTTCTTC.

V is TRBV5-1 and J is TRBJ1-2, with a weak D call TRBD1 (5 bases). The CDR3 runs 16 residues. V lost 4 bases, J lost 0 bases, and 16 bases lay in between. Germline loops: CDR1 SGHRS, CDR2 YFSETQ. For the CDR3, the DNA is TGCGCCAGCAGCCCGGTGACAGTTCTAGCTAACTATGGCTACACCTTC. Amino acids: CASSPVTVLANYGYTF.

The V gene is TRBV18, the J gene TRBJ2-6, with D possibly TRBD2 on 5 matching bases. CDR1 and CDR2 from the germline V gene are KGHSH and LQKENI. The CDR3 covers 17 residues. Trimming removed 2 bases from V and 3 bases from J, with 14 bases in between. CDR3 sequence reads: CASSPTYLRDGANVLTF. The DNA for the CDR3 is TGTGCCAGCTCACCAACCTACCTGAGGGATGGGGCCAACGTCCTGACTTTC.

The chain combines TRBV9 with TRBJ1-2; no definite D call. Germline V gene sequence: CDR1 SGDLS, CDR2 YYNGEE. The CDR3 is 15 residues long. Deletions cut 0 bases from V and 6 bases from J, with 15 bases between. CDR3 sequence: CASSVEGRTFDGYTF. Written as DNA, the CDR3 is TGTGCCAGCAGCGTAGAAGGGAGGACCTTTGATGGCTACACCTTC.

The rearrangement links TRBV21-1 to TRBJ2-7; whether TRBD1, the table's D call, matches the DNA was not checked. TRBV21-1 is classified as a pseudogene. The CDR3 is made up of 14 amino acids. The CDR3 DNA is TGTGCCAGCAGAGCAGGACAGGGTCGCGACGAGCAGTACTTC. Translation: CASRAGQGRDEQYF.

In DNA form, the CDR3 reads TGTGCCAGTAGCCTCCAGGGGGGTCTCACAGATACGCAGTATTTT. It is translated as CASSLQGGLTDTQYF. The chain carries TRBV19 and TRBJ2-3; a possible D gene is TRBD1 (7 bases). The CDR3 runs to 15 residues. In germline, CDR1 is LNHDA, CDR2 SQIVND (reference sequence). The V and J ends lost 6 bases and 2 bases respectively, with 15 bases between them.

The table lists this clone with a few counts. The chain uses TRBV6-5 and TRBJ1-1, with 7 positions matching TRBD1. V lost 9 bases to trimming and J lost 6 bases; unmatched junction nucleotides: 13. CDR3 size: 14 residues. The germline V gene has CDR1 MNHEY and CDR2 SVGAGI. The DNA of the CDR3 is TGTGCCAGTGTTTTGGACAGGCTTCCGTCTGAAGCTTTCTTT. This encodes CASVLDRLPSEAFF.